This T cell receptor beta chain was sequenced during a study of cytomegalovirus exposure and HLA in healthy donors. Study overall: The approximately 120 validation repertoires and the approximately 640 first-cohort repertoires shared a platform, a later analysis reported. Overall study findings and caveats: Researchers reported that a few CMV-associated chains were confirmed in vitro as CMV antigen-specific. Reports credit the classifier with highly specific, highly sensitive diagnosis of cytomegalovirus status. It was approximately 170 TCR beta chains that were listed as cytomegalovirus-associated.

This clone was recorded only once. The antigen is undetermined. Generated by immunoSEQ multiplex PCR, the TCRdb table keeps only in-frame clones and is missing some. The sample shows approximately 56,000 clones, around nine tenths of them seen only once. There are 12 residues in the CDR3. Trimming stripped 5 bases from V and 8 bases from J, with 12 bases between. Germline V gene sequence: CDR1 SGHTA, CDR2 FQGNSA. The origin of this receptor is a man aged 18 to 29 in good health and CMV-seronegative. Sequenced: PBMCs. V gene TRBV7-2 combines with J gene TRBJ1-2, with D uncertain. In DNA form, the CDR3 reads TGTGCCAGCAGCGCGGGAAACATGGGCTACACCTTC. Its translation: CASSAGNMGYTF.